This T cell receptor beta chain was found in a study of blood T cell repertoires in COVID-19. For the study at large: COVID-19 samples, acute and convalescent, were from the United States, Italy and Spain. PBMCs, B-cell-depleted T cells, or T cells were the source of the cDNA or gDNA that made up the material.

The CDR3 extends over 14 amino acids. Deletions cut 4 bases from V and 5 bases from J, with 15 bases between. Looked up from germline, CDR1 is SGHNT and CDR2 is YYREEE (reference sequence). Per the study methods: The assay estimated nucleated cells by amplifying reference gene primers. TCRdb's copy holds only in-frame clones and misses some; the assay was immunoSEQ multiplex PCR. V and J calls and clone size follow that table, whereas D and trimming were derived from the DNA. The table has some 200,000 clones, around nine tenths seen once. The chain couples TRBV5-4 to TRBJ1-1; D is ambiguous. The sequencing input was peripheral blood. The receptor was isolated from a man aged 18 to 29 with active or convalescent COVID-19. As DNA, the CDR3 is TGTGCCAGCAGCCCCAAACTAGCCGGGACTGAAGCTTTCTTT. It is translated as CASSPKLAGTEAFF. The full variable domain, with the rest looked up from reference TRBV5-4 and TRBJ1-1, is ETGVTQSPTHLIKTRGQQVTLRCSSQSGHNTVSWYQQALGQGPQFIFQYYREEENGRGNFPPRFSGLQFPNYSSELNVNALELDDSALYLCASSPKLAGTEAFFGQGTRLTVV.